These 25 T cell receptor beta chains share one sample of origin, sequenced in a study of cytomegalovirus exposure and HLA in healthy donors. Both 60 Vbeta primers and 13 Jbeta primers went into the PCR. The table came from immunoSEQ multiplex PCR; TCRdb's copy has only in-frame clones and leaves some out. The sample lists some 150,000 clones, more than 65% occurring once. Sample: PBMCs. These receptors all stem from a male donor in good health and CMV-seronegative.

Here the CDR3 DNA reads TGCGCCAGCAGCTTGTTCGGGGTAGGGTTCTCCTACAATGAGCAGTTCTTC. It codes for CASSLFGVGFSYNEQFF. V is TRBV5-1 and J is TRBJ2-1; D is possibly TRBD2 (5 bases). Trimming cost V 1 base and J 0 bases, with 14 bases left between them. This CDR3 is 17 amino acids long. Germline V gene data show CDR1 as SGHRS and CDR2 as YFSETQ.

The chain carries TRBV18 and TRBJ1-1; D possibly corresponds to TRBD1 (6 bases). The V gene's germline CDR1 is KGHSH and CDR2 LQKENI. Trimming took off 0 bases at V and 3 bases at J, with 8 bases between the two ends. This CDR3 has 14 amino acids. The CDR3 DNA is TGTGCCAGCTCACCACCGCAGGGGTACACTGAAGCTTTCTTT. Translating it yields CASSPPQGYTEAFF.

This clone was found a few times. The rearrangement links TRBV7-9 to TRBJ2-5; 7 positions agree with TRBD1. After removal of 1 base from V and 4 bases from J, the junction contained 9 bases not matched to a gene. This CDR3 contains 16 residues. Germline loops: CDR1 SEHNR, CDR2 FQNEAQ (reference sequence). CDR3 bases: TGTGCCAGCAGCTTAGTTTCGGGACAGTTTAGAGAGACCCAGTACTTC. This gives the protein CASSLVSGQFRETQYF.

This clone was picked up a small number of times. The junction departs from the called germline gene at one end, perhaps through a read error. The V call is TRBV7-9, the J call TRBJ2-7; D not certain. The CDR3 is made up of 14 amino acids. CDR1 is SEHNR and CDR2 is FQNEAQ in the germline V gene (reference sequence). In DNA form, the CDR3 reads TGTTCCAGCAGCTTCTCCGGTCCCCCCTACGAGCAGTACTTC. Its protein product is CSSSFSGPPYEQYF.

V is TRBV11-3 and J is TRBJ1-6, with a weak D call TRBD1 (6 bases). V was cut by 8 bases and J by 7 bases, with 15 bases left in between. The CDR3 is 14 amino acids. Germline V gives CDR1 SGHNT, CDR2 YENEEA. The CDR3 region has the DNA TGTGCCAGCCAAGACGGGACATTAAATTCACCCCTCCACTTT. This sequence encodes CASQDGTLNSPLHF.

The chain is built from TRBV7-8 and TRBJ2-6, with D maybe TRBD2 (6 bases). The CDR3 extends over 20 amino acids. Germline V lookup: CDR1 SGHVS, CDR2 FQNEAQ. V lost 5 bases, J lost 0 bases, and 23 bases lay in between. The DNA for the CDR3 is TGTGCCAGCAGCCCCCGGGACTCGGGGCCCCTTAGCTCTGGGGCCAACGTCCTGACTTTC. Protein sequence: CASSPRDSGPLSSGANVLTF.

J is TRBJ2-7 and V is TRBV7-3, with TRBD2 matching 11 bases. Germline V CDR1 and CDR2: SGHTA, FQGTGA. J was trimmed by 5 bases and V by 5 bases; bases with no gene match: 11. The CDR3 totals 16 residues. CDR3 DNA sequence: TGTGCCAGCAGCGGACTCAGACTAGCGGGAATCGACGAGCAGTACTTC. As protein: CASSGLRLAGIDEQYF. Using reference TRBV7-3 and TRBJ2-7 for the parts outside the CDR3, the full variable domain is GAGVSQTPSNKVTEKGKYVELRCDPISGHTALYWYRQSLGQGPEFLIYFQGTGAADDSGLPNDRFFAVRPEGSVSTLKIQRTERGDSAVYLCASSGLRLAGIDEQYFGPGTRLTVT.

The chain uses TRBV18 and TRBJ2-7, with TRBD1 matching 8 bases. Germline trimming cut 6 bases from V and 4 bases from J; bases unmatched to any gene: 11. Germline lookup yields CDR1 KGHSH and CDR2 LQKENI. The length of the CDR3 is 15 residues. CDR3 coding DNA: TGTGCCAGCTCTGATGGACAGGGAGGTCGTTACGAGCAGTACTTC. It yields the protein CASSDGQGGRYEQYF.

The chain carries TRBV5-1 and TRBJ2-2; D remains unclear. This CDR3 is 15 amino acids long. V was cut by 0 bases and J by 0 bases, with 6 bases left in between. Germline CDR1 reads SGHRS; CDR2 reads YFSETQ. The CDR3 DNA sequence: TGCGCCAGCAGCTTGGGCAGCGCGAACACCGGGGAGCTGTTTTTT. Amino acid sequence: CASSLGSANTGELFF. The full variable domain, its missing parts supplied by reference TRBV5-1 and TRBJ2-2, is KAGVTQTPRYLIKTRGQQVTLSCSPISGHRSVSWYQQTPGQGLQFLFEYFSETQRNKGNFPGRFSGRQFSNSRSEMNVSTLELGDSALYLCASSLGSANTGELFFGEGSRLTVL.

The chain has TRBV28 and TRBJ1-4; D gene ambiguous. The germline CDR1 and CDR2 sequences are MDHEN and SYDVKM. This CDR3 comprises 17 residues. V lost 4 bases and J 5 bases, leaving 20 bases between the germline ends. The CDR3 region is CASSSTRRGWVNEKLFF. CDR3 in DNA: TGTGCCAGCAGTTCAACCCGGAGAGGCTGGGTGAATGAAAAACTGTTTTTT.

V gene TRBV2 combines with J gene TRBJ1-3; TRBD1 is a possible D gene (6 bases). Deletions cut 0 bases from V and 2 bases from J, with 11 bases between. Looked up from germline, CDR1 is SNHLY and CDR2 is FYNNEI. This CDR3 is built from 16 residues. Here the CDR3 reads CASSEARTAPGNTIYF. The DNA for the CDR3 is TGTGCCAGCAGTGAAGCTAGGACAGCACCTGGAAACACCATATATTTT.

V gene TRBV19 combines with J gene TRBJ2-5, with D tentatively TRBD1 (6 bases). The J call is in doubt because the DNA end fits TRBJ2-7 better. Per germline, CDR1 LNHDA and CDR2 SQIVND (reference sequence). The CDR3 is 13 residues long. CDR3 loop: CASSVGGSYEQYF. In DNA form, the CDR3 reads TGTGCCAGTAGCGTAGGGGGATCCTACGAGCAGTACTTC.

The chain recombines TRBV11-3 with TRBJ2-2; 7 bases fit TRBD2. Looked up from germline, CDR1 is SGHNT and CDR2 is YENEEA. V shed 4 bases, J shed 0 bases, and the junction held 8 bases outside the gene matches. The CDR3 is 17 amino acids. The CDR3: CASSSPIAGSNTGELFF. Here the CDR3 DNA reads TGTGCCAGCAGCTCCCCTATAGCGGGTTCGAACACCGGGGAGCTGTTTTTT.

The chain uses TRBV27 and TRBJ2-3; D is undetermined. The germline V gene has CDR1 MNHEY and CDR2 SMNVEV (reference sequence). The V end lost 2 bases, the J end lost 6 bases, and 6 bases lay between the germline ends. The CDR3 is 12 residues long. This CDR3 reads CASSLGRDTQYF. The CDR3 DNA is TGTGCCAGCAGTTTAGGGCGCGATACGCAGTATTTT.

This clone was observed a few times. The rearrangement uses TRBV5-4 and TRBJ1-2, with D unclear. The CDR3 totals 14 residues. Between the trimmed V and J ends, which lost 3 bases and 4 bases, there was a span of 13 bases. In germline, CDR1 is SGHNT, CDR2 YYREEE (reference sequence). The CDR3 here is CASSSYQELYGYTF. The CDR3 nucleotides are TGTGCCAGCAGCTCGTACCAGGAACTCTATGGCTACACCTTC.

This CDR3 is CAWSKGQGPSYEQYF. CDR3 nucleotide sequence: TGTGCCTGGAGTAAGGGACAGGGGCCTTCCTACGAGCAGTACTTC. This sequence joins TRBV30 and TRBJ2-7; 10 bases map to TRBD1. With V trimmed by 2 bases and J by 1 base, 5 bases remained unmatched. The CDR3 length is 15 residues. Per germline, CDR1 GTSNPN and CDR2 SVGIG (reference sequence).

The rearrangement joins TRBV5-1 to TRBJ2-5; D call uncertain. The J call is doubtful: the DNA matches TRBJ2-7 better. Germline loops: CDR1 SGHRS, CDR2 YFSETQ. This CDR3 contains 9 residues. CDR3 sequence: CARPYEQYF. The CDR3 nucleotides are TGCGCCAGACCCTACGAGCAGTACTTC.

The genes are TRBV6-4 and TRBJ1-1, with D possibly matching TRBD1 (6 bases). The V and J ends lost 2 bases and 4 bases respectively, with 26 bases between them. From germline, CDR1 is MRHNA and CDR2 SNTAGT. This CDR3 is built from 19 residues. CDR3 region: CASSDEGGTAGVGGTEAFF. The CDR3, as DNA: TGTGCCAGCAGTGACGAGGGGGGGACGGCAGGTGTAGGAGGCACTGAAGCTTTCTTT.

The chain combines TRBV27 with TRBJ2-7, with D uncertain. The CDR3 runs 15 residues. Trimming took 6 bases from V and 0 from J, leaving 15 bases between them. Germline CDR1 MNHEY, CDR2 SMNVEV (reference sequence). CDR3 residues: CASSPLGGNSYEQYF. The CDR3 coding sequence is TGTGCCAGCAGCCCCCTCGGTGGTAACTCCTACGAGCAGTACTTC.

V and J are TRBV7-9 and TRBJ2-5; D gene uncertain. Germline lookup yields CDR1 SEHNR and CDR2 FQNEAQ (reference sequence). Trimming took off 1 base at V and 4 bases at J, with 10 bases between the two ends. The CDR3 is 14 residues long. CDR3: CASSLGGSGETQYF. DNA of the CDR3: TGTGCCAGCAGCTTAGGAGGTTCGGGAGAGACCCAGTACTTC.

The chain is built from TRBV5-1 and TRBJ2-7; 10 nucleotides line up with TRBD1. CDR3 size: 15 residues. V lost 4 bases and J lost 2; bases outside the gene matches: 6. Germline CDR1 SGHRS, CDR2 YFSETQ. The CDR3 nucleotides read TGCGCCAGCAGCGCGGGACAGGGGTCAGCCTACGAGCAGTACTTC. Protein sequence: CASSAGQGSAYEQYF.

J is TRBJ1-2 and V is TRBV27, with D tentatively TRBD1 (6 bases). CDR1 is MNHEY and CDR2 is SMNVEV in the germline V gene (reference sequence). CDR3 length: 18 amino acids. The germline V and J ends were trimmed by 3 bases and 4 bases, with 24 bases remaining between them. The CDR3: CASSLRAGGLIGSYGYTF. Written as DNA, the CDR3 is TGTGCCAGCAGTTTGAGGGCCGGGGGGCTCATCGGATCCTATGGCTACACCTTC.

V usage is TRBV6-5 and J usage is TRBJ2-2; TRBD1 aligns across 9 bases. The CDR3 contains 15 residues. Unmatched junction bases numbered 6, after V lost 4 bases and J lost 6 bases. Germline CDR1 and CDR2: MNHEY and SVGAGI. CDR3 amino acids: CASSFSDRGSGELFF. As DNA, the CDR3 is TGTGCCAGCAGTTTTTCAGACAGGGGGTCCGGGGAGCTGTTTTTT.

The chain is built from TRBV2 and TRBJ2-2; D perhaps matches TRBD1 (5 bases). The CDR3 has 14 residues. V was cut by 8 bases and J by 4 bases, with 14 bases left in between. Germline V CDR1 and CDR2: SNHLY, FYNNEI. The CDR3 reads CASQTVTTTGELFF. Written as DNA, the CDR3 is TGTGCCAGCCAGACAGTGACGACCACCGGGGAGCTGTTTTTT.

The chain has TRBV7-5 and TRBJ1-1; the table's D call of TRBD1 was not tested on the DNA. TRBV7-5 is a pseudogene segment. CDR3 length equals 13 residues. The DNA for the CDR3 is TGTGCCAGCAGCCCTAATTGGGGCGATGAAGCTTTCTTT. It yields the protein CASSPNWGDEAFF.